These 8 T cell receptor beta chains were sequenced from one sample in a study of tumor-infiltrating lymphocytes in primary liver carcinoma (dated by TCRdb to the late 2010s). Blood RNA was extracted from unsorted whole blood using TRIzol reagent, and germline DNA was obtained with the DNeasy Blood & Tissue kit. Data came from an Illumina HiSeq 2500. Starting from around 500 ng total RNA, TCRbeta-specific cDNA was produced by reverse transcription with a constant-region primer and ProtoScript II reverse transcriptase. TCRbeta libraries were built with three nested multiplex PCR rounds, a slightly modified ARM-PCR procedure. Multiplex TRBV1-TRBV30 forward primers and a Cbeta reverse primer were used in the first two PCR rounds, each of which was run for around 9 cycles. TCRdb ran its own pipeline on the public reads, namely fastp trimming at Q25 and MiXCR clone calling, and kept in-frame beta chains. Each record represents a unique CDR3 protein, reported with the most common genes and DNA among its rows. Recorded for this sample are about 330,000 distinct CDR3 sequences; less than 70% of them occurred a single time. The top ten clones comprise roughly 6% of the sample.

Source material: peripheral blood. These receptors all come from a man aged 35-49 years with primary liver carcinoma and hepatitis B virus infection.

Comment on this clonotype: A read error is possible here, since a much larger clone lies one base away. J is TRBJ2-5 and V is TRBV10-3; 11 nucleotides agree with TRBD1. From germline, CDR1 is ENHRY and CDR2 SYGVKD. The CDR3 extends over 14 amino acids. The CDR3 loop reads CVARTGGRQETQYF. The CDR3 coding sequence is TGTGTCGCCAGGACAGGGGGCCGGCAAGAGACCCAGTACTTC.

This chain links TRBV5-1 with TRBJ2-7; 7 bases are shared with TRBD2. Germline CDR1 reads SGHRS; CDR2 reads YFSETQ. This CDR3 comprises 13 residues. V lost 3 bases to trimming and J lost 4 bases; unmatched junction nucleotides: 4. The CDR3 loop is CASSSVSGYEQYF. DNA for the CDR3: TGCGCCAGCAGCTCTGTTAGCGGGTACGAGCAGTACTTC.

Comment on this clonotype: One end of the junction fails to match germline, which may point to a read error. The CDR3 DNA reads as TGTTCCAGCAGTTACGGGCGATTCAGTGAGCAGTTCTTC. This gives the protein CSSSYGRFSEQFF. The rearrangement joins TRBV6-2 or TRBV6-3 to TRBJ2-1; no definite D call. The CDR3 spans 13 residues. Germline CDR1 MNHEY, CDR2 SVGEGT.

Points on this clonotype: Just one base apart from a much larger clone, this may be a read error. J is TRBJ2-7 and V is TRBV6-1; 8 bases map to TRBD1. This CDR3 has 19 residues. J lost 1 base, V lost 9 bases, and 23 bases had no gene match. Germline values: CDR1 MNHNS, CDR2 SASEGT. Here the CDR3 reads CARSYPAGGRVKESYEQYF. DNA of the CDR3: TGTGCCAGAAGTTACCCGGCAGGGGGCAGAGTGAAGGAGTCCTACGAGCAGTACTTC.

This clonotype was seen many times. The rearrangement joins TRBV6-1 to TRBJ1-5; a possible D gene is TRBD1 (6 bases). The CDR3 consists of 13 residues. CDR1 and CDR2 from the germline V gene are MNHNS and SASEGT. Trimming cost V 7 bases and J 2 bases, with 9 bases left between them. CDR3 coding DNA: TGTGCCAGCACACGACAGGGCAATCAGCCCCAGCATTTT. Translation: CASTRQGNQPQHF.

For this clonotype: The germline gene is not matched at one end of the junction; a read error may be the cause. The chain recombines TRBV29-1 with TRBJ2-1; D is unresolved. The CDR3 runs 12 residues. CDR1 and CDR2 from the germline V gene are SQVTM and ANQGSEA. CDR3 residues: CSVRDNYNEQFF. DNA for the CDR3: TGCAGCGTTCGTGACAACTACAATGAGCAATTCTTC.

With regard to this clonotype: The junction departs from germline at one end; a sequencing error may be responsible. The gene calls are TRBV11-2 and TRBJ2-7; a weak D match, TRBD2 (6 bases). Germline CDR1 reads SGHAT; CDR2 reads FQNNGV. CDR3 size: 15 residues. The CDR3 DNA follows: TGCGCCAGCAGCTTAGACAGCGGGCACGCCTACGAGCAGTACTTC. It is translated as CASSLDSGHAYEQYF.

As to this clonotype: In this CDR3 the conserved last residue, phenylalanine or tryptophan, is missing, so a read error is likely. This chain links TRBV10-3 with TRBJ1-2, with 7 bases fitting TRBD1. Germline values: CDR1 ENHRY, CDR2 SYGVKD. The trim removed 10 bases at V and 7 bases at J, leaving 15 bases unmatched. The CDR3 spans 14 residues. The CDR3, as DNA: TGTGCCAGGAGGGGGCAAATAGGGTCTAGTGGCTACACCCTC. Translating it yields CARRGQIGSSGYTL.